Sequencing of this T cell receptor beta chain was carried out in a study of cytomegalovirus exposure and HLA in healthy donors (TCRdb year 2017). Looking at the study overall: An earlier analysis of approximately 640 of the donors reported 250 to 300 Gb of sequence data and some 120 million unique TCR beta sequences from about 200 million T cells. In addition to the first cohort of roughly 700 subjects, a separate validation cohort of approximately 110 different subjects was used. Genome-wide SNP genotypes for about three fifths of the roughly 670 donors were used in a later genetic analysis, which treated that subset as a discovery cohort. In a later analysis, previously published TCR beta repertoires from more than 500 donors were re-analyzed and high-resolution HLA genotyping was added so that TCR occurrence patterns could be studied. In an earlier analysis of over 550 of the donors, high-throughput TCR beta sequencing was used to judge whether each TCR beta V gene segment behaved as functional or pseudogenic. The study aimed to test whether signatures of past pathogen exposure could be identified by cataloging public T cell receptors. A few DR-DQ haplotypes were handled as single units for association and clustering because linkage in the cohort was strong. In the later analysis, no new phenotypic data were used to find candidate immune exposures; instead, reliance was placed on TCR beta sequences and their occurrence across donors. Among roughly 370 genotyped donors of the cohort, an average of 235,054 unique TCR beta nucleotide sequences were sequenced per donor, approximately 20% of them non-productive. Donor age, sex, ethnicity and CMV serostatus were compiled together with the repertoire data. The study profiled the T cell repertoires of about 640 subjects by immunosequencing and related them to cytomegalovirus serostatus. An early release that covered more than 550 HLA-typed donors contained approximately 300 gigabases of sequencing data and some 87 million unique TCR sequences. All discovery cohort repertoires had been generated using a single sequencing platform. Among the roughly 400 genotyped donors, around 81% belonged to the genetic ancestry cluster associated with self-reported Caucasian donors. Both class I and class II loci were covered by HLA typing, at four-digit resolution. Typing coverage differed by locus: A, B, C, DRB1 and DQB1 were typed in about 629-640 donors, DQA1 in about 560, DPA1 in roughly 590, and DPB1 in 400 to 480. To predict cytomegalovirus infection status, the study combined high-throughput TCR immunosequencing, statistical association of individual TCRs with disease status, and machine learning. Overall study results and their limits: Some IMGT-functional V segments, including TRBV6-2 and TRBV6-3, could not be told apart with the 87-base-pair reads, so those segments were excluded. The authors suggested that the approach could potentially be extended to other disease states and immunological phenotypes. Correlated functional status among segregating V segments might be attributable to linkage disequilibrium, but an unknown experimental factor could not be ruled out. The cohort was sequenced for TCR beta chains only, and without alpha or paired-chain data the features that could be detected were limited. A further reported finding was that TCR beta sequences accurately predicted the HLA-A and HLA-B alleles for most subjects in the first cohort. A later analysis found that TCR association rates varied across HLA loci, with DRB1 alleles showing the most associated TCRs and HLA-C alleles the fewest. Because counts were too low, about 18 rarely observed V segments, including chromosome 9 orphons, were excluded from the earlier analysis of a few hundred of the donors. A later genetic analysis reported fewer N-insertions in productive TCRs among donors in an Asian-associated ancestry cluster than the roughly 620-donor mean. Most TCR sequences were observed very rarely across donors, whereas some public TCRs were present in many individuals. Assigning TCR associations to individual alleles was difficult when HLA alleles, especially DR and DQ, strongly co-occurred. Presence/absence analyses assumed roughly uniform sequencing depth across donors, an assumption that may not hold. In an earlier analysis of over 550 of the donors, most TCR beta V segments were observed in productive rearrangements about 87% or about 30% of the time, broadly matching IMGT annotations. The only immune exposure information available for the cohort was CMV serostatus. A cluster of highly shared sequence variants was judged likely to be a technical artifact of the sequencing pipeline. In a later analysis, several top co-occurrence clusters were reported to appear linked to parvovirus B19, influenza, CMV and Epstein-Barr virus. In a later analysis, most CMV-associated TCR beta chains were found to appear HLA-restricted, with HLA associations seemingly driven largely by CMV exposure. Cytomegalovirus status was reported to be diagnosed by the classifier with high specificity and sensitivity in both the original and validation cohorts. In a later analysis, HLA-associated TCR beta chains showed more clonal expansion and lower generation probabilities than non-associated chains that were equally common. V-gene and J-gene trimming of TCR beta chains was associated with a missense DCLRE1C variant in a later genetic analysis, and the association was replicated in an independent cohort. Three of the identified cytomegalovirus-associated TCR beta chains were confirmed in vitro to be specific for cytomegalovirus antigens. The study listed 150 to 200 TCR beta chains as associated with cytomegalovirus. HLA typing was unavailable for some donors at each locus, so association tests used only the typed subset. A later analysis associated some 17,000 TCR beta sequences with specific HLA alleles at a false discovery rate of 0.05.

Libraries were constructed by the immunoSEQ multiplex PCR assay. A mixture of 60 forward primers for TCR Vbeta segments and 13 reverse primers for TCR Jbeta segments was used in the multiplex PCR. The CDR3 region of rearranged TCR beta genes was amplified from genomic DNA by a multiplex PCR assay. Amplified TCR beta libraries were sequenced as 87-base-pair reads on the Illumina HiSeq System. Processing in the source paper ran as follows. A later analysis tallied tens of millions of unique TCR beta chains across the 640 or so repertoires, and approximately 9.9 million of those chains were shared by two or more donors. Raw reads were error-corrected and collapsed into unique sequences with a nearest-neighbor algorithm that merged closely related sequences to remove PCR and sequencing errors. CDR3 sequences were aligned to IMGT reference sequences to assign V, D and J gene segments. For a sequence to be retained, a match of at least six nucleotides to both a V gene segment and a J gene segment was required. Rearrangements were classified as productive when the CDR3 lacked stop codons and remained in frame with V and J, and all other rearrangements were classified as non-productive. CDR3 was defined according to IMGT convention as the region running from the second conserved V-encoded cysteine to the conserved J-encoded phenylalanine. In an earlier analysis of more than 550 of the donors, sequences lacking an unambiguous match to a single V gene segment were excluded. In an earlier analysis of 587 of the donors, V segments were called functional above 56.7% productive rearrangements and were called segregating when the between-donor standard deviation exceeded 5%. A statistical classification framework was developed to diagnose cytomegalovirus status using the catalog of TCR beta chain sequences. In a later analysis, TCR nucleotide sequences were compared against IMGT/GENE-DB human TR gene sequences so that V and J genes could be assigned. In a later analysis, CDR3 sequences and most-parsimonious VDJ recombination scenarios were assigned using the TCRdist pipeline. A later analysis defined each TCR beta chain by its CDR3 amino acid sequence plus V-gene family, and excluded reads lacking a unique V-gene family. As a way to deal with suspected cross-contamination and a sequencing artifact, a later analysis dropped hundreds of nucleotide sequences that were highly shared and had low generation probability. In a later analysis, a clonal expansion index for each public chain was calculated from normalized within-repertoire ranks of inferred template counts. In a later analysis, generation probabilities were computed with a VDJ recombination model fitted to out-of-frame rearrangements, and the resulting probabilities were checked against IGoR. Hypergeometric tests were used in a later analysis to score TCR-TCR, TCR-HLA and TCR-CMV co-occurrence, with a repertoire-size bias correction applied to the TCR pairs. A later analysis estimated false discovery rates by permuting HLA or CMV assignments 20 times. In a later analysis, co-occurring TCRs were grouped using DBSCAN, and TCRdist sequence similarity was added for clustering within HLA-allele-positive subsets. Repertoires with fewer than 30,000 or more than 120,000 public chains were left out of co-occurrence clustering, as were five repertoires with anomalous nucleotide sharing. TCRdb stores this immuneACCESS table with in-frame sequences only. Part of the clones is absent; in the studies checked, under half of the shortfall reflects unresolved V genes, and no reason is known for the rest. The V and J calls and clone size were taken over from that table, and D and trimming were inferred from the DNA. This specimen's table enumerates approximately 61,000 clones. The ten largest clones capture roughly 2% of the sample.

From cysteine to phenylalanine, the CDR3 is 15 amino acids long. Here the CDR3 DNA is all that survives: 45 bases in frame from base 1. Trimming leaves V shorter by 7 bases and J shorter by 0 bases, with the junction holding 6 bases beyond the gene matches. For CDR1 and CDR2, the germline V gene lists SQVTM and ANQGSEA. The cohort was made up of 500 to 850 healthy bone marrow donors. At the time of sampling, all cohort members were nominally healthy, though unrecorded immune exposures were likely present. The donor was CMV seronegative and was included in the group of several hundred seronegative cohort members. Every donor gave a peripheral blood sample, and the peripheral blood mononuclear cells from that sample were used for TCR beta sequencing. The Qiagen DNeasy Blood Extraction Kit was used to extract genomic DNA from the blood cell samples. In the case of this clone: The antigen it binds to is not known.

Recombination joined TRBV29-1 with TRBJ1-6; 7 central bases correspond to TRBD1. This TCR derives from a young woman in good health and CMV-seronegative. Sequencing was done on a sample of PBMCs. CDR3 reads: CSALTGSSYNSPLHF. The sequenced DNA is TGCAGCGCTCTGACAGGGAGCTCCTATAATTCACCCCTCCACTTT.